Following are 13 T cell receptor beta chains from one sample sequenced in a study of cytomegalovirus exposure and HLA in healthy donors. PCR employed 60 Vbeta and 13 Jbeta primers. Profiling relied on immunoSEQ multiplex PCR, and the TCRdb table lists in-frame clones only, not all of them. The profile shows some 140,000 clones, roughly 80% of them singletons. The sample taken for sequencing was PBMCs. The receptors stem from a woman in her forties or fifties in good health and CMV-seropositive.

CDR3 bases: TGTGCCAGCAGCTTAGACGCACTAAGGGGAGGTAATCAGCCCCAGCATTTT. Its translation is CASSLDALRGGNQPQHF. The gene calls are TRBV7-2 and TRBJ1-5, with a tentative D call TRBD1 (5 bases). V lost 1 base, J lost 4 bases, and 17 bases lay in between. Germline V gene lookup returns CDR1 SGHTA and CDR2 FQGNSA. This CDR3 contains 17 residues. Together with reference TRBV7-2 and TRBJ1-5, the CDR3 gives the full variable domain: GAGVSQSPSNKVTEKGKDVELRCDPISGHTALYWYRQSLGQGLEFLIYFQGNSAPDKSGLPSDRFSAERTGGSVSTLTIQRTQQEDSAVYLCASSLDALRGGNQPQHFGDGTRLSIL.

The rearrangement joins TRBV6-1 to TRBJ1-2; TRBD1 aligns across 7 bases. Germline lookup yields CDR1 MNHNS and CDR2 SASEGT. This CDR3 is built from 13 residues. The junction had 9 bases not matched to a gene; V was cut back by 8 bases and J by 6 bases. For the CDR3, the DNA is TGTGCCAGCCTTAGGGGGCAGGCGGATGGCTACACCTTC. It is translated as CASLRGQADGYTF.

This clone was seen just once. V and J are TRBV6-5 and TRBJ2-2, with D uncertain. Germline V gene sequence: CDR1 MNHEY, CDR2 SVGAGI. The germline V and J ends were trimmed by 5 bases and 6 bases, with 10 bases remaining between them. This CDR3 has 13 residues. The CDR3 sequence is CASSIPRPGELFF. The CDR3, as DNA: TGTGCCAGCAGTATACCCAGGCCCGGGGAGCTGTTTTTT.

CDR3 nucleotides: TGTGCCACCAATAGACAGGGGGCTAGTGAAAAACTGTTTTTT. This sequence encodes CATNRQGASEKLFF. The chain recombines TRBV6-5 with TRBJ1-4, with 10 bases that match TRBD1. CDR3 length: 14 residues. Germline loops: CDR1 MNHEY, CDR2 SVGAGI. V was clipped by 10 bases and J by 7 bases; unmatched bases: 9.

This rearrangement joins TRBV11-2 to TRBJ2-5; tentatively, D is TRBD2 (6 bases). The CDR3 length is 12 residues. Trimming took 6 bases from V and 5 from J, leaving 10 bases between them. Germline V gene data show CDR1 as SGHAT and CDR2 as FQNNGV. CDR3 sequence reads: CASRGGEETQYF. CDR3 bases: TGTGCCAGCAGAGGAGGGGAGGAGACCCAGTACTTC.

The chain couples TRBV4-2 to TRBJ1-6; TRBD1 matches 9 bases. CDR1 LGHNA and CDR2 YNFKEQ come from the germline V gene. The V gene end was trimmed by 7 bases and the J gene end by 7 bases; junction bases not matched to a gene: 5. The CDR3 consists of 14 residues. In nucleotides, the CDR3 is TGTGCCAGCACCGAAGGACAGGGGAATTCACCCCTCCACTTT. It yields the protein CASTEGQGNSPLHF.

The chain joins TRBV7-9 to TRBJ1-5; D uncertain. The CDR3 has 12 residues. Per the germline V gene, CDR1 is SEHNR and CDR2 is FQNEAQ (reference sequence). Trimming pared 4 bases from V and 8 bases from J, leaving 9 bases between. CDR3 residues: CASSSIEEPQHF. CDR3 sequence (DNA): TGTGCCAGCAGCTCGATAGAGGAGCCCCAGCATTTT.

V and J are TRBV28 and TRBJ1-4, with 8 bases identical to TRBD1. The V and J ends lost 7 bases and 1 base, in that order; junction bases with no gene match: 5. Germline-derived CDR1 and CDR2 are MDHEN and SYDVKM. There are 15 residues in the CDR3. CDR3 sequence (DNA): TGTGCCAGCACCGCAGGGGGCTTAACTAATGAAAAACTGTTTTTT. Amino acid sequence: CASTAGGLTNEKLFF.

The table lists this clone with a count of one. The chain has TRBV11-3 and TRBJ2-4; D may be TRBD2 (5 bases). V was clipped by 5 bases and J by 1 base, with 9 bases between them. The CDR3 is 14 residues long. Germline V gene lookup returns CDR1 SGHNT and CDR2 YENEEA. In nucleotides, the CDR3 is TGTGCCAGCAGCCCGGACTCCGCCAAAAACATTCAGTACTTC. Translating gives CASSPDSAKNIQYF.

The genes are TRBV9 and TRBJ1-2, with 11 bases identical to TRBD1. Per the germline V gene, CDR1 is SGDLS and CDR2 is YYNGEE. The CDR3 extends over 18 amino acids. V was pared by 0 bases and J by 5 bases, with 12 bases of the junction left unmatched. The CDR3 DNA reads TGTGCCAGCAGCGTAGCGAGCCTAAGGACAGGGGGCGGATATGGCTACACCTTC. The encoded protein is CASSVASLRTGGGYGYTF.

The gene calls are TRBV5-1 and TRBJ2-5, with D possibly matching TRBD1 (6 bases). V gave up 4 bases and J gave up 2 bases, with 12 bases separating them. The CDR3 extends over 14 amino acids. CDR1 and CDR2 from the germline V gene are SGHRS and YFSETQ. CDR3 region: CASSIGQFQETQYF. CDR3 DNA: TGCGCCAGCAGCATAGGACAGTTTCAAGAGACCCAGTACTTC.

The chain has TRBV9 and TRBJ1-6, with D maybe TRBD1 (5 bases). This CDR3 is built from 15 residues. V was cut by 1 base and J by 9 bases, with 14 bases left in between. Looked up from germline, CDR1 is SGDLS and CDR2 is YYNGEE. CDR3 loop: CASSVTAGLGSPLHF. CDR3 DNA sequence: TGTGCCAGCAGCGTAACGGCAGGGTTAGGTTCACCCCTCCACTTT.

V and J are TRBV5-8 and TRBJ1-5; a weak D match, TRBD1 (5 bases). CDR1 is SGHTS and CDR2 is YDEGEE in the germline V gene. Deletions cut 2 bases from V and 9 bases from J, with 12 bases between. The CDR3 sequence is 13 residues long. Here the CDR3 DNA reads TGTGCCAGCAGCTTCGGGACTTCCCGGCCCCAGCATTTT. As protein: CASSFGTSRPQHF.